A selection of T cell receptor beta chains follows, all from one sample in a study of T cells in Graves' hyperthyroidism and ophthalmopathy. Using its own MiXCR run on the multiplex PCR reads, TCRdb lists one record per CDR3 protein. The sample records about 400,000 distinct CDR3 sequences, roughly 14% being singletons. Sequenced sample: blood. These receptors were obtained from a young woman with Graves' hyperthyroidism. CDR3s include the opening cysteine and the closing phenylalanine or tryptophan. D genes are given only for firm matches. Rows give clone size only sometimes, using once, few, many, or a class for an expanded clone.

CASSLTQGGQPQHF | - | TRBV12-3/TRBV12-4 | many | TRBJ1-5
CASSPGAWAAQQYF | - | TRBV5-6 | few | TRBJ2-7
CASSYVLGDGGNTIYF | - | TRBV6-6 | many | TRBJ1-3
CASSRGLAGTASYNEQFF | TRBD2 | TRBV28 | many | TRBJ2-1
CASSISGSGSPLHF | - | TRBV19 | - | TRBJ1-6
CASSESRLASFSDTQYF | - | TRBV10-1 | few | TRBJ2-3
CASSQENEDRPLLIYNEQFF | - | TRBV14 | - | TRBJ2-1
CSAPSGIFYEQYF | TRBD2 | TRBV20-1 | - | TRBJ2-7
CASSLDREGALHF | - | TRBV7-3 | many | TRBJ1-6
CASSINPVDGYTF | - | TRBV19 | - | TRBJ1-2
CASSPSGTSGSIYEQYF | TRBD2 | TRBV5-1 | many | TRBJ2-7
CASSSPGLYWGSSYNEQFF | - | TRBV12-3/TRBV12-4 | many | TRBJ2-1
CASSLRGGFSYGYTF | - | TRBV27 | - | TRBJ1-2
CSVERRLALKNGYTF | - | TRBV29-1 | many | TRBJ1-2
CASRPGDPGPGSTLHF | - | TRBV6-1 | - | TRBJ1-6
CASSHGIEQFF | - | TRBV3-1 | many | TRBJ2-1
CASSSYGTSGEKLFF | - | TRBV5-4 | - | TRBJ1-4
CASSPVGGAGYTF | - | TRBV7-9 | many | TRBJ1-2
CASSPDGNTDTQYF | - | TRBV4-2 | many | TRBJ2-3
CASSSRGGPYNSPLHF | - | TRBV19 | many | TRBJ1-6
CASGGFIPVSSYNEQFF | TRBD2 | TRBV27 | many | TRBJ2-1
CSARPLAGGGDTQYF | TRBD2 | TRBV20-1 | many | TRBJ2-3
CASSRQDVDNEQFF | - | TRBV4-2 | many | TRBJ2-1
CASSADRGPLYEQYF | TRBD1 | TRBV6-1 | - | TRBJ2-7
CAWSVYREGYGYTF | - | TRBV30 | many | TRBJ1-2
CASSEGYGYTF | - | TRBV27 | many | TRBJ1-2
CASTEDSRGFYEQYF | - | TRBV6-1 | few | TRBJ2-7
CASSLGGVNTGELLF | - | TRBV12-3/TRBV12-4 | - | TRBJ2-2
CSARPSADTQYF | - | TRBV20-1 | many | TRBJ2-3
CSARGTAYYEQYF | - | TRBV20-1 | many | TRBJ2-7
CASMKRTGKDGYTF | - | TRBV10-1 | many | TRBJ1-2
CASSETSGTFYEQYF | TRBD2 | TRBV6-1 | many | TRBJ2-7
CSAKGEGLYEQYF | - | TRBV20-1 | many | TRBJ2-7
CASSLGLENGELFF | - | TRBV5-1 | - | TRBJ2-2
CASSLVPPGLARTYEQYF | TRBD2 | TRBV7-2 | - | TRBJ2-7
CASSDWRYPNYGYTF | - | TRBV5-6 | many | TRBJ1-2
CAWSVGERQGGNEQFF | - | TRBV30 | many | TRBJ2-1
CAWSVTVPRGYTF | - | TRBV30 | many | TRBJ1-2
CASSRGSGGRVETQYF | TRBD2 | TRBV12-3/TRBV12-4 | many | TRBJ2-5
CASSSTRLAGAFSGANVLTF | TRBD2 | TRBV12-3/TRBV12-4 | - | TRBJ2-6
CATRQGRHQPQHF | TRBD1 | TRBV27 | many | TRBJ1-5
CSARGLAGEGREQYF | TRBD2 | TRBV20-1 | many | TRBJ2-7
CASSYSPAENEKLFF | - | TRBV6-2/TRBV6-3 | - | TRBJ1-4
CASSRGQLYEQYF | TRBD1 | TRBV5-4 | few | TRBJ2-7
CASRPLAGGYEQYF | TRBD2 | TRBV6-1 | many | TRBJ2-7
CASSGLGAGGVTGELFF | TRBD2 | TRBV6-1 | - | TRBJ2-2
CASSLERAYPQTQETQYF | - | TRBV7-9 | - | TRBJ2-5
CSGGGQGEAFF | TRBD1 | TRBV29-1 | few | TRBJ1-1
CASSLLGIQETQYF | - | TRBV11-2 | many | TRBJ2-5
CASSDRENTEAFF | - | TRBV2 | many | TRBJ1-1
CASSLTSGRGTPKAQFF | TRBD2 | TRBV7-9 | many | TRBJ2-1
CAISGTSQEQYF | TRBD2 | TRBV10-3 | many | TRBJ2-7
CASSLGRTGYTEAFF | TRBD1 | TRBV5-1 | many | TRBJ1-1
CASSTGQGLNEKLFF | TRBD1 | TRBV5-4 | once | TRBJ1-4
CASSDQNTQYF | - | TRBV2 | many | TRBJ2-3
CASSFDTTTDTQYF | - | TRBV7-9 | many | TRBJ2-3
CASSFPGVRETQYF | - | TRBV12-3/TRBV12-4 | - | TRBJ2-5